Listed below are T cell receptor beta chains from one sample, sequenced in a study of T cell repertoires in ileal Crohn's disease. The protocol was immunoSEQ multiplex PCR, while the TCRdb copy is restricted to in-frame clones and leaves out a portion. The sample consists of over 14,000 clones, 80% of them appearing once. Sample: ileal tissue. These receptors all come from an adult with Crohn's disease. The CDR3 runs from the conserved cysteine through the conserved F or W. Each record gives: J gene, D gene, V gene, CDR3 length, clone size, CDR3 protein, CDR3 DNA. The D gene is left open where the match is weak. Part of the rows lack a size; the others show once, few, many or a class for expanded clones.

j_gene: TRBJ1-2; d_gene: -; v_gene: TRBV7-9; len: 15; abundance: -; CDR3aa: CASSSRTEAFYGYTF; CDR3nt: TGTGCCAGCAGCTCCCGGACAGAGGCTTTCTATGGCTACACCTTC
j_gene: TRBJ2-2; d_gene: TRBD2; v_gene: TRBV7-2; len: 16; abundance: -; CDR3aa: CASSHNSGRAAGELFF; CDR3nt: TGTGCCAGCAGCCACAATAGCGGGAGGGCCGCCGGGGAGCTGTTTTTT
j_gene: TRBJ1-1; d_gene: -; v_gene: TRBV10-3; len: 13; abundance: few; CDR3aa: CAISETGNTEAFF; CDR3nt: TGTGCCATCAGTGAGACAGGAAACACTGAAGCTTTCTTT
j_gene: TRBJ2-3; d_gene: TRBD2; v_gene: TRBV6-4; len: 14; abundance: -; CDR3aa: CASSASGSTDTQYF; CDR3nt: TGTGCCAGCAGTGCTAGCGGAAGCACAGATACGCAGTATTTT
j_gene: TRBJ2-1; d_gene: TRBD2; v_gene: TRBV4-1; len: 16; abundance: -; CDR3aa: CASSQAIAGRRGEQFF; CDR3nt: TGCGCCAGCAGCCAGGCAATAGCGGGGCGAAGGGGTGAGCAGTTCTTC
j_gene: TRBJ1-1; d_gene: -; v_gene: TRBV20-1; len: 11; abundance: -; CDR3aa: CSANGRTEAFF; CDR3nt: TGCAGTGCCAACGGGAGGACTGAAGCTTTCTTT
j_gene: TRBJ1-1; d_gene: TRBD1; v_gene: TRBV28; len: 14; abundance: -; CDR3aa: CASRTPGQGTEAFF; CDR3nt: TGTGCCAGCAGAACTCCGGGACAGGGTACTGAAGCTTTCTTT
j_gene: TRBJ2-1; d_gene: TRBD1; v_gene: TRBV9; len: 14; abundance: -; CDR3aa: CASSAGGLGNEQFF; CDR3nt: TGTGCCAGCAGCGCAGGGGGCCTAGGGAATGAGCAGTTCTTC
j_gene: TRBJ2-5; d_gene: -; v_gene: TRBV2; len: 15; abundance: -; CDR3aa: CASSSGYRGQETQYF; CDR3nt: TGTGCCAGCAGTTCAGGGTATAGGGGACAAGAGACCCAGTACTTC
j_gene: TRBJ1-6; d_gene: -; v_gene: TRBV9; len: 13; abundance: few; CDR3aa: CASSARQNSPLHF; CDR3nt: TGTGCCAGCAGCGCCCGACAGAATTCACCCCTCCACTTT
j_gene: TRBJ2-2; d_gene: -; v_gene: TRBV7-9; len: 13; abundance: -; CDR3aa: CASSRPGTGELFF; CDR3nt: TGTGCCAGCTCCCGCCCGGGTACCGGGGAGCTGTTTTTT
j_gene: TRBJ2-1; d_gene: TRBD2; v_gene: TRBV5-4; len: 16; abundance: -; CDR3aa: CASSLKAGGVNNEQFF; CDR3nt: TGTGCCAGCAGCTTGAAGGCGGGAGGGGTGAACAATGAGCAGTTCTTC
j_gene: TRBJ2-5; d_gene: -; v_gene: TRBV5-1; len: 16; abundance: -; CDR3aa: CASSLGGLPFGETQYF; CDR3nt: TGCGCCAGCAGCTTGGGAGGACTCCCTTTTGGTGAGACCCAGTACTTC
j_gene: TRBJ1-2; d_gene: -; v_gene: TRBV12-5; len: 13; abundance: -; CDR3aa: CASGPSPHYGYTF; CDR3nt: TGTGCTAGTGGTCCAAGCCCCCACTATGGCTACACCTTC
j_gene: TRBJ1-3; d_gene: TRBD1; v_gene: TRBV19; len: 15; abundance: once; CDR3aa: CASRAGQGLGNTIYF; CDR3nt: TGTGCCAGCAGAGCTGGACAGGGGTTAGGAAACACCATATATTTT
j_gene: TRBJ1-1; d_gene: -; v_gene: TRBV30; len: 12; abundance: -; CDR3aa: CAWGAWGTEAFF; CDR3nt: TGTGCCTGGGGGGCCTGGGGCACTGAAGCTTTCTTT
j_gene: TRBJ2-1; d_gene: TRBD2; v_gene: TRBV12-5; len: 15; abundance: -; CDR3aa: CASGLVLAGYNEQFF; CDR3nt: TGTGCTAGTGGTTTGGTACTAGCGGGGTACAATGAGCAGTTCTTC
j_gene: TRBJ2-2; d_gene: -; v_gene: TRBV2; len: 13; abundance: once; CDR3aa: CASSESRTGELFF; CDR3nt: TGTGCCAGCAGTGAGTCTCGCACCGGGGAGCTGTTTTTT
j_gene: TRBJ1-2; d_gene: -; v_gene: TRBV7-2; len: 15; abundance: few; CDR3aa: CASSLGNSGADGYTF; CDR3nt: TGTGCCAGCAGCTTAGGTAACTCAGGGGCGGATGGCTACACCTTC
j_gene: TRBJ1-6; d_gene: TRBD1; v_gene: TRBV6-1; len: 15; abundance: -; CDR3aa: CASRPGQGHNSPLHF; CDR3nt: TGTGCCAGCAGACCGGGACAGGGTCATAATTCACCCCTCCACTTT
j_gene: TRBJ2-2; d_gene: TRBD2; v_gene: TRBV18; len: 15; abundance: -; CDR3aa: CASSPRTSGTGELFF; CDR3nt: TGTGCCAGCTCTCCTCGGACTAGCGGGACCGGGGAGCTGTTTTTT
j_gene: TRBJ2-7; d_gene: TRBD1; v_gene: TRBV11-2; len: 15; abundance: once; CDR3aa: CASRRQGTGSYEQYF; CDR3nt: TGTGCCAGCAGGAGACAGGGGACCGGGTCCTACGAGCAGTACTTC
j_gene: TRBJ1-3; d_gene: -; v_gene: TRBV18; len: 15; abundance: few; CDR3aa: CASSPPTGRGNTIYF; CDR3nt: TGTGCCAGCTCACCACCGACAGGCCGAGGAAACACCATATATTTT
j_gene: TRBJ1-2; d_gene: -; v_gene: TRBV9; len: 13; abundance: -; CDR3aa: CASSVTTTGGYTF; CDR3nt: TGTGCCAGCAGCGTAACGACGACAGGCGGCTACACCTTC
j_gene: TRBJ1-2; d_gene: -; v_gene: TRBV7-3; len: 16; abundance: -; CDR3aa: CASSLESTRGDYGYTF; CDR3nt: TGTGCCAGCAGCTTAGAGTCCACTCGGGGAGACTATGGCTACACCTTC
j_gene: TRBJ1-1; d_gene: -; v_gene: TRBV27; len: 15; abundance: -; CDR3aa: CASSPGRGVNTEAFF; CDR3nt: TGTGCCAGCAGTCCCGGCCGGGGGGTGAACACTGAAGCTTTCTTT
j_gene: TRBJ1-1; d_gene: -; v_gene: TRBV27; len: 15; abundance: -; CDR3aa: CASSPTGVNVKEAFF; CDR3nt: TGTGCCAGCAGTCCGACCGGGGTCAATGTTAAGGAAGCTTTCTTT